This TCR beta chain was retrieved from a study of blood T cell repertoires in COVID-19 (dated by TCRdb to 2020 to 2021). At the level of the whole study: The collaborator samples originated in the United States, Italy and Spain and spanned the acute and convalescent phases of COVID-19. The prospective study material was composed of cDNA or gDNA derived from T cells, B-cell-depleted T cells, or PBMCs. Subjects who had been exposed to COVID-19, were actively infected with it, or had recovered from it provided the deeply sampled blood TCRbeta repertoires that made up the dataset. The repertoires were released in a freely available public database meant as a resource for research on the immune response to SARS-CoV-2. Samples were obtained from the ongoing ImmuneRACE study (first 160 participants) and from about 1,300 subjects provided by 6 global collaborators. Nearly every sample came with metadata listing a de-identified subject ID, COVID-19 status, age in years and sex. HLA class I and class II types, where available, came from metadata supplied by the sample provider rather than from assay-based typing. Overall study results and their limits: Clinical and demographic metadata were provided uncurated, with the amount varying by source and participant.

Deletion took 10 bases off V and 1 base off J, with a span of 16 bases between the germline ends. CDR1 and CDR2 are read off the germline V gene (reference sequence) as LNHDA and SQIVND. From cysteine to phenylalanine, the CDR3 is 15 amino acids long. Of all the DNA, just the CDR3 is kept, 45 bases in frame from base 1. Collaborating institutions collected whole blood in K2EDTA tubes following their own protocols. For TCRbeta analysis, collaborator samples were shipped as frozen whole blood, as isolated PBMCs, or as DNA extracted from either sample type. Comment on this clone: It lacks a known antigen. Per-nucleotide qualities are absent, and no much larger clonotype sits a single base away.

TCRbeta CDR3 regions were amplified from genomic DNA by means of the immunoSEQ Assay, a bias-controlled multiplex PCR. In the source study's methods: The number of nucleated cells in each sample was estimated from the amplification of reference gene primers within the assay. To quantify the absolute abundance of each unique TCRbeta CDR3 rearrangement, sequence reads were collapsed and filtered. Productive Simpson clonality was computed per sample as the square root of Simpson's diversity index over productive rearrangements. The clones in this table, taken by TCRdb from immuneACCESS, are in-frame only. Not every clone is retained; where verified, under half of the shortfall comes from an unresolved V gene, and the cause of the rest is unknown. The V and J calls and the clone size are those of that table, but D and trimming were determined from the DNA. This sample lists over 55,000 clones; 87% were detected once. The top ten clones comprise 5% to 6.5% of the sample.

Material for sequencing was peripheral blood. The chain uses TRBV19 and TRBJ2-2, with the D gene call left open. This sequence originates from a man between 45 and 60 years old with active COVID-19. The nucleotide sequence reads as follows: TGTGCCACAGACTCCCCCTCCGTGAACACCGGGGAGCTGTTTTTT. Translated, it reads CATDSPSVNTGELFF.